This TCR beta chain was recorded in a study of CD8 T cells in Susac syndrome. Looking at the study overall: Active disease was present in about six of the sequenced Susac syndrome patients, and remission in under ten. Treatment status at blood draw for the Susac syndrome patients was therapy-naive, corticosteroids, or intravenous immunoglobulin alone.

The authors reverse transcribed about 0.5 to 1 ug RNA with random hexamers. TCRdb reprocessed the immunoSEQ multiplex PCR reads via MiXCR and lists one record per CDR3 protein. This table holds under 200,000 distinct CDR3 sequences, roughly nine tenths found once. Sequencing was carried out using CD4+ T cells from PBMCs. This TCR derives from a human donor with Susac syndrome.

CDR3 sequence (DNA): TGTGCCAGCAGTTACCAGGTCATTAATTACGAGCAGTACTTC. Protein product: CASSYQVINYEQYF. The rearrangement links TRBV6-8 to TRBJ2-7; D is undetermined. The CDR3 runs to 14 residues. V lost 2 bases, J lost 4 bases, and 12 bases lay in between. Germline CDR1 reads MNHGY; CDR2 reads SAAAGT.